A single sample gave rise to the 24 T cell receptor beta chains below, sequenced in a study of patients and donors after allogeneic stem cell transplantation. TCRdb called the RT-PCR reads again in MiXCR, with one record for every CDR3 protein. Of about a million distinct CDR3 sequences listed, roughly 18% are singletons. The sequenced sample was blood, either unsorted or a sorted T cell fraction (not recorded which). The receptors were sampled from a human donor who was either an allogeneic HSCT recipient or a stem cell or donor lymphocyte infusion donor (not recorded which). It is not recorded whose cells these are; they may come from a transplant donor.

The rearrangement joins TRBV12-5 to TRBJ2-1; 7 bases fit TRBD2. Germline CDR1 reads LGHNT; CDR2 reads FRNRAP. The CDR3 is made up of 15 amino acids. The V gene end was trimmed by 1 base and the J gene end by 2 bases; junction bases not matched to a gene: 2. CDR3 sequence: CASGLGGGAYNEQFF. For the CDR3, the DNA is TGTGCTAGTGGTTTGGGGGGGGGTGCCTACAATGAGCAGTTCTTC.

CDR3 region: CSAKIPGGSYEQYF. CDR3 bases: TGCAGTGCAAAAATACCAGGGGGCTCCTACGAGCAGTACTTC. The chain employs TRBV20-1 and TRBJ2-7; 7 nucleotides line up with TRBD1. The trim removed 6 bases at V and 0 bases at J, leaving 8 bases unmatched. The CDR3 runs 14 residues. CDR1 and CDR2 from the germline V gene are DFQATT and SNEGSKA (reference sequence).

Written as DNA, the CDR3 is TGTGCCAGCAGCCCCGGACAGGGTAGAGCCAAAAACATTCAGTACTTC. Its protein is CASSPGQGRAKNIQYF. V and J are TRBV11-2 and TRBJ2-4, with 8 bases aligning to TRBD1. The V and J ends lost 5 bases and 0 bases, in that order; junction bases with no gene match: 6. The CDR3 contains 16 residues. The V gene's germline CDR1 is SGHAT and CDR2 FQNNGV.

The gene calls are TRBV15 and TRBJ1-1; no firm D call. CDR3 length: 14 amino acids. Looked up from germline, CDR1 is LNHNV and CDR2 is YYDKDF (reference sequence). V gave up 0 bases and J gave up 2 bases, with 7 bases separating them. The CDR3 is CATSRDRLNTEAFF. The CDR3 nucleotides are TGTGCCACCAGCAGAGATCGGCTTAACACTGAAGCTTTCTTT.

This clonotype was observed a few times. J is TRBJ2-3 and V is TRBV6-1; the D gene is possibly TRBD2 (8 bases). Germline loops: CDR1 MNHNS, CDR2 SASEGT. Trimming cost V 6 bases and J 1 base, with 17 bases left between them. CDR3 length: 16 amino acids. The CDR3 DNA sequence: TGTGCCAGCAGGGCGGGGGGCGGACAGGGCACAGATACGCAGTATTTT. It specifies CASRAGGGQGTDTQYF.

The CDR3 sequence: CSARTGGTDTQYF. The CDR3 nucleotides read TGCAGTGCTAGGACAGGGGGCACAGATACGCAGTATTTT. V gene TRBV20-1 combines with J gene TRBJ2-3; 8 bases map to TRBD1. The CDR3 extends over 13 amino acids. Per germline, CDR1 DFQATT and CDR2 SNEGSKA (reference sequence). V trimming: 3 bases; J trimming: 1 base; junction bases outside the gene matches: 0.

This clonotype showed up just a few times. This chain links TRBV2 with TRBJ2-2, with D perhaps matching TRBD1 (6 bases). Germline CDR1 is SNHLY and CDR2 is FYNNEI. The CDR3 totals 14 residues. V lost 8 bases and J lost 0, with 10 bases in between. The CDR3 is CASLRTANTGELFF. CDR3 bases: TGTGCCAGCCTACGGACAGCGAACACCGGGGAGCTGTTTTTT.

The chain couples TRBV5-1 to TRBJ1-1; D remains ambiguous. Trimming took 0 bases from V and 5 from J, leaving 8 bases between them. Germline CDR1 reads SGHRS; CDR2 reads YFSETQ. The CDR3 totals 13 residues. CDR3 sequence: CASSLAGWTEAFF. In DNA, the CDR3 is TGCGCCAGCAGCTTGGCCGGTTGGACTGAAGCTTTCTTT.

In its sample, this clonotype was seen a few times. At one end, the junction sequence differs from germline, possibly due to a read error. The chain couples TRBV20-1 to TRBJ2-1, with 7 bases that match TRBD1. Germline CDR1 and CDR2: DFQATT and SNEGSKA (reference sequence). The CDR3 covers 14 residues. The CDR3 nucleotides are TGCAGTGCTCCTGGGACAGCCCTCGGTGAGAAGGCAATCTTC. Translating gives CSAPGTALGEKAIF.

This clonotype came up a few times. The chain joins TRBV5-5 to TRBJ2-1; 7 nucleotides agree with TRBD2. J gave up 8 bases and V 1 base, and 9 bases lay outside the gene matches. CDR3 size: 15 residues. The germline V gene encodes CDR1 SGHKS and CDR2 YYEKEE (reference sequence). The CDR3 sequence: CASSLSREEVDEQFF. The DNA of the CDR3 is TGTGCCAGCAGCTTGAGTCGGGAGGAGGTCGATGAGCAGTTCTTC.

This clonotype was seen only a few times. The CDR3: CASSAGNNYGYTF. In DNA, the CDR3 is TGCGCCAGCAGCGCCGGTAATAACTATGGCTACACCTTC. The V gene is TRBV5-1, the J gene TRBJ1-2; D gene ambiguous. With 4 bases removed from V and 1 base from J, the gap between germline ends came to 8 bases. CDR1 is SGHRS, CDR2 YFSETQ, per germline. CDR3 length: 13 amino acids.

In this sample, this clonotype turned up a few times. The chain combines TRBV5-1 with TRBJ1-3; D not certain. From germline, CDR1 is SGHRS and CDR2 YFSETQ. Trimming left V 4 bases short and J 0 bases short, with 14 bases between. This CDR3 spans 16 amino acids. This chain's CDR3 is CASSPRTDASGNTIYF. The DNA for the CDR3 is TGCGCCAGCAGCCCGAGGACGGATGCCTCTGGAAACACCATATATTTT.

This sequence joins TRBV12-3 or TRBV12-4 and TRBJ1-4; weak D call: TRBD1 (6 bases). The CDR3 length is 15 residues. V was trimmed by 2 bases and J by 3 bases, leaving 10 bases between them. Here the CDR3 reads CASSLSAGANEKLFF. CDR3 nucleotides: TGTGCCAGCAGTTTATCGGCAGGGGCTAATGAAAAACTGTTTTTT.

The sample holds a few counts of this clonotype. The V call is TRBV12-3 or TRBV12-4, the J call TRBJ2-7; D is unclear. V was pared by 5 bases and J by 4 bases, with 9 bases between. CDR3 length equals 12 residues. The CDR3 bases are TGTGCCAGCAGTCCCCTCACTTACGAGCAGTACTTC. Its protein product is CASSPLTYEQYF.

This clonotype was detected a few times. The chain uses TRBV29-1 and TRBJ2-2, with TRBD2 matching over 8 bases. There are 14 residues in the CDR3. The junction had 8 bases not matched to a gene; V was cut back by 6 bases and J by 5 bases. Germline values: CDR1 SQVTM, CDR2 ANQGSEA. The CDR3 loop is CSVRAQRGTGELFF. The CDR3 DNA reads as TGCAGCGTCCGGGCCCAGCGGGGGACCGGGGAGCTGTTTTTT.

The J gene is TRBJ1-2, the V gene TRBV4-2; 8 bases align to TRBD1. V lost 0 bases and J lost 7; bases outside the gene matches: 7. The CDR3 loop spans 15 amino acids. The germline V gene encodes CDR1 LGHNA and CDR2 YNFKEQ. This CDR3 reads CASSQEDREGSGYTF. The CDR3 DNA sequence: TGTGCCAGCAGCCAAGAGGACAGGGAAGGATCTGGCTACACCTTC.

The chain joins TRBV29-1 to TRBJ2-5, with D maybe TRBD1 (5 bases). CDR1 and CDR2 from the germline V gene are SQVTM and ANQGSEA. Deletions cut 7 bases from V and 4 bases from J, with 13 bases between. CDR3 length equals 12 residues. Here the CDR3 reads CSEAGILETQYF. The CDR3 coding sequence is TGCAGCGAGGCAGGGATTTTAGAGACCCAGTACTTC.

This rearrangement joins TRBV3-1 to TRBJ2-7, with D uncertain. This CDR3 is built from 12 residues. V dropped 2 bases and J dropped 3 bases, with 5 bases sitting between them. Germline V gives CDR1 LGHDT, CDR2 YNNKEL (reference sequence). Here the CDR3 reads CASSQRDYEQYF. The CDR3 DNA is TGTGCCAGCAGCCAACGAGACTACGAGCAGTACTTC.

This clonotype appeared a few times. The chain recombines TRBV6-5 with TRBJ2-7; 8 bases agree with TRBD1. Looked up from germline, CDR1 is MNHEY and CDR2 is SVGAGI. CDR3 size: 10 residues. With V trimmed by 11 bases and J by 6 bases, 3 bases remained unmatched. The CDR3 nucleotides read TGTGCCGCAGGGGGCGGCGAGCAGTACTTC. Translation gives CAAGGGEQYF.

CDR3 sequence: CASRPGQGAIAQDTQYF. CDR3 coding DNA: TGTGCCAGCAGACCGGGACAGGGGGCTATAGCACAAGATACGCAGTATTTT. The chain joins TRBV12-3 or TRBV12-4 to TRBJ2-3; TRBD1 agrees at 12 bases. After removal of 6 bases from V and 5 bases from J, the junction contained 12 bases not matched to a gene. CDR3 length: 17 residues.

The chain uses TRBV25-1 and TRBJ2-6; perhaps TRBD1 as D (7 bases). The CDR3 totals 16 residues. The V end was cut by 4 bases, the J end by 1 base, with 11 bases between. Germline CDR1 MGHDK, CDR2 SYGVNS. CDR3 in DNA: TGTGCCAGCAGTGCAGGGGGGTTTTCTGGGGCCAACGTCCTGACTTTC. Translated: CASSAGGFSGANVLTF.

This clonotype occurred a few times. The CDR3 DNA is TGTGCCAGCTCACCAAGTATCCGCACAGATACGCAGTATTTT. Translating it yields CASSPSIRTDTQYF. The chain links TRBV18 to TRBJ2-3; D uncertain. The CDR3 totals 14 residues. Trimming took off 2 bases at V and 1 base at J, with 7 bases between the two ends. The V gene's germline CDR1 is KGHSH and CDR2 LQKENI.

The CDR3 is CALRSDYEQYF. The DNA of the CDR3 is TGTGCTCTCAGGAGCGACTACGAGCAGTACTTC. The chain links TRBV30 to TRBJ2-7; D call uncertain. The CDR3 is 11 residues long. Germline loops: CDR1 GTSNPN, CDR2 SVGIG (reference sequence).

The chain joins TRBV20-1 to TRBJ2-3; D is perhaps TRBD1 (6 bases). CDR1 is DFQATT and CDR2 is SNEGSKA in the germline V gene (reference sequence). Between the trimmed V and J ends, which lost 0 bases and 7 bases, there was a span of 17 bases. The CDR3 is made up of 15 amino acids. The CDR3 here is CSARDYREGGYTQYF. In nucleotides, the CDR3 is TGCAGTGCTAGAGATTACAGGGAAGGAGGATATACGCAGTATTTT.